Presented here are 6 T cell receptor beta chains from one specimen sequenced in a study of T cells in localized non-small cell lung cancer. Assay used: immunoSEQ multiplex PCR; TCRdb lists only in-frame clones, some missing. The profile shows 60,000 or so clones, roughly four fifths of them singletons. Sequenced here: PBMCs, sampled before any cancer treatment. The receptors shown here come from a man aged 40-75 years with stage II lung adenocarcinoma.

The table lists this clone with a count of one. This chain connects TRBV9 to TRBJ2-1; D might be TRBD1 or TRBD2, each matching 5 bases. The CDR3 loop spans 15 amino acids. Germline V CDR1 and CDR2: SGDLS, YYNGEE. Trimming stripped 4 bases from V and 2 bases from J, with 13 bases between. CDR3 sequence reads: CASSPGTLPYNEQFF. The CDR3 DNA follows: TGTGCCAGCAGCCCCGGGACGCTACCCTACAATGAGCAGTTCTTC.

This sequence joins TRBV7-8 and TRBJ1-2, with 7 bases that match TRBD1. The CDR3 consists of 14 residues. V lost 4 bases and J lost 4; bases outside the gene matches: 6. CDR1 SGHVS and CDR2 FQNEAQ come from the germline V gene. This CDR3 reads CASSSRQGGYGYTF. The CDR3 nucleotides are TGTGCCAGCAGCTCCAGACAGGGCGGCTATGGCTACACCTTC.

The V call is TRBV4-2, the J call TRBJ1-1; D is undetermined. V was cut by 5 bases and J by 0 bases, with 19 bases left in between. Germline V CDR1 and CDR2: LGHNA, YNFKEQ. This CDR3 is 17 amino acids long. Here the CDR3 reads CASSETGRSLLNTEAFF. The CDR3, as DNA: TGTGCCAGCAGCGAAACCGGACGGAGTCTTCTGAACACTGAAGCTTTCTTT.

The gene calls are TRBV11-2 and TRBJ1-2; the D gene is possibly TRBD1 (6 bases). V was shortened by 5 bases and J by 2 bases, with 9 bases between the two germline ends. CDR1 and CDR2 from the germline V gene are SGHAT and FQNNGV. This CDR3 is built from 13 residues. Written as DNA, the CDR3 is TGTGCCAGCAGCCCGGACAGCAACTATGGCTACACCTTC. Translation gives CASSPDSNYGYTF.

Only a few counts were recorded for this clone. V usage is TRBV30 and J usage is TRBJ1-1; D not certain. From germline, CDR1 is GTSNPN and CDR2 SVGIG (reference sequence). V lost 1 base, J lost 5 bases, and 11 bases lay in between. This CDR3 region has 13 residues. The CDR3 DNA reads TGTGCCTGGAGTGGCGGAGGTGGGACTGAAGCTTTCTTT. Residues: CAWSGGGGTEAFF.

The chain is built from TRBV5-4 and TRBJ2-7; TRBD2 matches at 9 bases. The trim removed 4 bases at V and 2 bases at J, leaving 10 bases unmatched. Germline CDR1 reads SGHNT; CDR2 reads YYREEE (reference sequence). The CDR3 is made up of 16 amino acids. The DNA of the CDR3 is TGTGCCAGCAGCCCCCGAGGACTAGCGAGCCCCTACGAGCAGTACTTC. It specifies CASSPRGLASPYEQYF.